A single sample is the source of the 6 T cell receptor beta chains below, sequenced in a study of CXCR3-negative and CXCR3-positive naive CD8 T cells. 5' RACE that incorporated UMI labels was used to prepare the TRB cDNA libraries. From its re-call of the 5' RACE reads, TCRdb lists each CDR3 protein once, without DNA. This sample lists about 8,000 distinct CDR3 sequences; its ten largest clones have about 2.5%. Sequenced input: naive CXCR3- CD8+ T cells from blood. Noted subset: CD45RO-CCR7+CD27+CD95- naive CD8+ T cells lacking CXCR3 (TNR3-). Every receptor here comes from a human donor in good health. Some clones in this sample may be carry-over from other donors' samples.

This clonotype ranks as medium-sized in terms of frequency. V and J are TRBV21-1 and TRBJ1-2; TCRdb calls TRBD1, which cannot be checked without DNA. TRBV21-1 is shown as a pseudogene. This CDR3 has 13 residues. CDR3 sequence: CASSNEGAYGYTF.

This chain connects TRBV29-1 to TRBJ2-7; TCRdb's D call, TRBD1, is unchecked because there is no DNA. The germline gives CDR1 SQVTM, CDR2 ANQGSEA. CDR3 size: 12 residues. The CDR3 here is CSVTGSSYEQYF.

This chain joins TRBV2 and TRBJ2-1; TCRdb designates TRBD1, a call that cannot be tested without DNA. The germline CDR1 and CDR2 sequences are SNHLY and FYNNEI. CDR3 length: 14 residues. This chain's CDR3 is CASSEGGVGYEQFF.

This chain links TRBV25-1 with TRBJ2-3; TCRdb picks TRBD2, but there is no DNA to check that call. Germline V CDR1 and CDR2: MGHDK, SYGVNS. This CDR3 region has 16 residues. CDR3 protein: CASSERGGPSTDTQYF.

CDR3 sequence: CASSSSGVRGNQPQHF. The gene calls are TRBV27 and TRBJ1-5. Germline lookup yields CDR1 MNHEY and CDR2 SMNVEV (reference sequence). The CDR3 length is 16 residues.

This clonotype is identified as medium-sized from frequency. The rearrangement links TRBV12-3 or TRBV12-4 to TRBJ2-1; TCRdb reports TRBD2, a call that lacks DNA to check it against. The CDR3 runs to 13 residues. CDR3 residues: CASFEREGGEQFF.